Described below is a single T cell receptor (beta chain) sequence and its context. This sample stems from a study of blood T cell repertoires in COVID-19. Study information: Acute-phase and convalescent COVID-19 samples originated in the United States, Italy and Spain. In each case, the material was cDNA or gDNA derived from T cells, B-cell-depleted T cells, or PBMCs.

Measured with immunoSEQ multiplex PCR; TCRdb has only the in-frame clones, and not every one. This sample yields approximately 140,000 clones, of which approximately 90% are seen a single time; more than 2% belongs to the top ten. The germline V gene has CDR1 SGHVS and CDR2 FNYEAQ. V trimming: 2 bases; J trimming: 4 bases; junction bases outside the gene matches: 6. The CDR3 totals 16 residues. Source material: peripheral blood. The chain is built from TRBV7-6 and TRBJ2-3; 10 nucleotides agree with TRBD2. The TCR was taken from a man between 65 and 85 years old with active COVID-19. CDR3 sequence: CASSLIGLAAPDTQYF. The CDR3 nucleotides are TGTGCCAGCAGCTTAATCGGACTAGCGGCCCCAGATACGCAGTATTTT.